Included here is one TCR beta chain sequence, with context. Its antigen is unidentified. The source of the sample is a study of cytomegalovirus exposure and HLA in healthy donors. V was cut by 4 bases and J by 8 bases, with 21 bases left in between. The CDR3 is made up of 15 amino acids. Germline assignment: CDR1 SGDLS and CDR2 YYNGEE. Amplification used 60 Vbeta primers and 13 Jbeta primers. Generated by immunoSEQ multiplex PCR, the TCRdb table keeps only in-frame clones and is missing some. The profile covers some 150,000 clones, with just under 80% appearing a single time and roughly 0.99% taken by the ten largest. Overall study findings and caveats: For most subjects, TCR beta sequences were reported to predict HLA-A and HLA-B alleles with accuracy. Most TCRs appeared rarely, but some public TCRs recurred in many donors.

Sequenced input: PBMCs. The V call is TRBV9, the J call TRBJ1-2, with a weak D call TRBD1 (5 bases). The receptor comes from a male donor in good health and CMV-seronegative. CDR3 sequence: CASSPAGGTFGGYTF. The DNA for the CDR3 is TGTGCCAGCAGCCCCGCTGGTGGGACTTTCGGGGGCTACACCTTC.